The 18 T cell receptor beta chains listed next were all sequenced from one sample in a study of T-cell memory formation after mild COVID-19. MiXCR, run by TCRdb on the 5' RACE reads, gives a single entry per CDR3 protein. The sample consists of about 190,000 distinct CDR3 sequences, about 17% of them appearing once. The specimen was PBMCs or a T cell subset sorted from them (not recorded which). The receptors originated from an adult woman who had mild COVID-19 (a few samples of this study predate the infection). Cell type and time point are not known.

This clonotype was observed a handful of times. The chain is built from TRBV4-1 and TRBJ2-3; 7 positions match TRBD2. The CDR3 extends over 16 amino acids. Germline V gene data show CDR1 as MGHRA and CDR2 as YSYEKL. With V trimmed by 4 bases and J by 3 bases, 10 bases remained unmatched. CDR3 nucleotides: TGCGCCAGCAGCCTTCCCGCCCCCGGGAGGACAGATACGCAGTATTTT. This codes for CASSLPAPGRTDTQYF.

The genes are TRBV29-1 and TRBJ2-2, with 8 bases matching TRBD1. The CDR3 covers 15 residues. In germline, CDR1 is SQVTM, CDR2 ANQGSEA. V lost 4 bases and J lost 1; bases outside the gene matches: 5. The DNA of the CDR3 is TGCAGCGTTGCAACCGGGACAGGGAACACCGGGGAGCTGTTTTTT. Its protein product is CSVATGTGNTGELFF.

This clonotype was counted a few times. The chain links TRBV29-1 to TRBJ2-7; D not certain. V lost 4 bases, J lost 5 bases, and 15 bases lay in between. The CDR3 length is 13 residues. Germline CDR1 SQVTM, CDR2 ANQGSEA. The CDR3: CSVVGLQLNEQYF. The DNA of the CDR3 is TGCAGCGTTGTAGGGTTACAACTCAACGAGCAGTACTTC.

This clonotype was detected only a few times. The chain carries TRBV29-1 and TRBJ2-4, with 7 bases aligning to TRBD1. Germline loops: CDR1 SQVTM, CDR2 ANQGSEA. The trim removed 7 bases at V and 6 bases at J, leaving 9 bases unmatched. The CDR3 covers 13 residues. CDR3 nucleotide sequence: TGCAGCGCAGCTCCCGGACAGGCAAACATTCAGTACTTC. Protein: CSAAPGQANIQYF.

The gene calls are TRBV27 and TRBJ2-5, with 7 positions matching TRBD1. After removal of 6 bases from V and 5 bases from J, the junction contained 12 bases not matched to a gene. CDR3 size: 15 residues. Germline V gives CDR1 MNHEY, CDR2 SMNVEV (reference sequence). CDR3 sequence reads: CASSQRQGPFETQYF. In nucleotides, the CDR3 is TGTGCCAGCAGCCAGAGACAGGGACCATTTGAGACCCAGTACTTC.

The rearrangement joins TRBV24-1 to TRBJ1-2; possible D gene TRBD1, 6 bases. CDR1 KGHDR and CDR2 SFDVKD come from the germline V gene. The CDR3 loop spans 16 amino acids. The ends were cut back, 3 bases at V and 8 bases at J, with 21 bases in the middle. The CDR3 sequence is CATSDTPGHQPGGYTF. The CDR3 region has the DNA TGTGCCACCAGTGATACACCGGGACACCAGCCGGGAGGCTACACCTTC.

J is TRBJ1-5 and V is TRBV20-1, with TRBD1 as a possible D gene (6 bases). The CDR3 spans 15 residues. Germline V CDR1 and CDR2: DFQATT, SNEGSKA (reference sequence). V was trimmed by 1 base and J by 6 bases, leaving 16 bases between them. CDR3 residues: CSARVIRGGAQPQHF. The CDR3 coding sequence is TGCAGTGCTAGAGTTATTCGAGGGGGAGCTCAGCCCCAGCATTTT.

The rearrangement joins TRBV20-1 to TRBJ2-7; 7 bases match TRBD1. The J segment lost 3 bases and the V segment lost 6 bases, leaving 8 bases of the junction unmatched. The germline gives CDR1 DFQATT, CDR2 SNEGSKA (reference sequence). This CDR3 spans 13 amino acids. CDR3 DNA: TGCAGTGCCCTGAAAGGGGGCGGCTACGAGCAGTACTTC. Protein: CSALKGGGYEQYF.

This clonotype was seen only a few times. The CDR3 sequence is CASSLEARRGVEQFF. The CDR3 nucleotides read TGCGCCAGCAGCTTGGAGGCTAGAAGGGGGGTCGAGCAGTTCTTC. V is TRBV5-1 and J is TRBJ2-1; the D call may be TRBD1 or TRBD2 (6 bases each). Germline V gene lookup returns CDR1 SGHRS and CDR2 YFSETQ. The V gene lost 0 bases and the J gene lost 10 bases, with 17 bases spanning the gap. The CDR3 sequence is 15 residues long.

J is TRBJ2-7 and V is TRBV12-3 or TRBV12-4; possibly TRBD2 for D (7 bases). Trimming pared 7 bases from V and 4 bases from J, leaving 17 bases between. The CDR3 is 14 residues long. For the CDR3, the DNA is TGTGCCAGCACCTTCGGGGGGCGCCGGTACGAGCAGTACTTC. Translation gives CASTFGGRRYEQYF.

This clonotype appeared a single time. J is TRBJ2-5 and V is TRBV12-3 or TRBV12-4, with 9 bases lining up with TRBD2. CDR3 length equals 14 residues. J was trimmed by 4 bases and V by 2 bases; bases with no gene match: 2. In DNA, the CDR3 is TGTGCCAGCAGTTTACTACTAGCGGGAGAGACCCAGTACTTC. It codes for CASSLLLAGETQYF.

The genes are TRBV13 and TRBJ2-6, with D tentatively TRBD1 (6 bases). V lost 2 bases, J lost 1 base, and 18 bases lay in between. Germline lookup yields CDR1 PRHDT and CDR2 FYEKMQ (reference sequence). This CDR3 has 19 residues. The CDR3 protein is CASSLHWAPGASGANVLTF. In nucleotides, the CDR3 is TGTGCCAGCAGCTTACACTGGGCGCCAGGGGCTTCTGGGGCCAACGTCCTGACTTTC.

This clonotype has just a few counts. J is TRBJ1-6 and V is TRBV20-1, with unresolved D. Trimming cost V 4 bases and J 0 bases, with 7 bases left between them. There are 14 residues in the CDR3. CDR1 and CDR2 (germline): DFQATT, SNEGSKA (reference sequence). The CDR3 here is CSATGSSYNSPLHF. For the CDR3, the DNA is TGCAGTGCTACCGGGAGCTCCTATAATTCACCCCTCCACTTT.

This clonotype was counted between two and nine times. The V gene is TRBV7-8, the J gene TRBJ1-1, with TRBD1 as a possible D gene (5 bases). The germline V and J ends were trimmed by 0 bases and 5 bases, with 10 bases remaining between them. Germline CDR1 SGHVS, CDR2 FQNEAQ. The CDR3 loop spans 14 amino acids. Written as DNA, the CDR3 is TGTGCCAGCAGCTTAGCAGGGGTAGGAACTGAAGCTTTCTTT. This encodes CASSLAGVGTEAFF.

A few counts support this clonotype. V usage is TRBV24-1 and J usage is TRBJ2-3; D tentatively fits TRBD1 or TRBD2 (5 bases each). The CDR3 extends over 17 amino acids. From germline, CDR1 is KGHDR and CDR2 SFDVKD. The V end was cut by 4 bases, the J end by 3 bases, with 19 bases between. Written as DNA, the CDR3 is TGTGCCACCAGTGACATTCCACCGGGACGGACTACAGATACGCAGTATTTT. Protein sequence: CATSDIPPGRTTDTQYF.

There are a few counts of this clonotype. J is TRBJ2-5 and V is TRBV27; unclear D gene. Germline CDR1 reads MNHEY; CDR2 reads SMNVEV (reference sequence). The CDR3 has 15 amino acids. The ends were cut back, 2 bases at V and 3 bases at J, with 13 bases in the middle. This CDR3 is CASSLNPLPKETQYF. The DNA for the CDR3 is TGTGCCAGCAGTTTAAATCCCCTCCCCAAAGAGACCCAGTACTTC.

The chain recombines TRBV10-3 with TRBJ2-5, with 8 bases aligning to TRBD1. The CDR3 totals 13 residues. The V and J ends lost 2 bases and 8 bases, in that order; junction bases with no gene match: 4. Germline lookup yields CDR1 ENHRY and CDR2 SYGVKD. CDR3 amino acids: CAISEGQGVTQYF. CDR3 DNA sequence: TGTGCCATCAGTGAGGGACAGGGCGTTACCCAGTACTTC.

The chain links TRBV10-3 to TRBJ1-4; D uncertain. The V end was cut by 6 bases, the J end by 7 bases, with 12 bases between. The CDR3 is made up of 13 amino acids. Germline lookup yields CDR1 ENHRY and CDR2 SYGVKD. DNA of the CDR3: TGTGCCATCAGAAACAGTATGAGTGAAAAACTGTTTTTT. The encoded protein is CAIRNSMSEKLFF.